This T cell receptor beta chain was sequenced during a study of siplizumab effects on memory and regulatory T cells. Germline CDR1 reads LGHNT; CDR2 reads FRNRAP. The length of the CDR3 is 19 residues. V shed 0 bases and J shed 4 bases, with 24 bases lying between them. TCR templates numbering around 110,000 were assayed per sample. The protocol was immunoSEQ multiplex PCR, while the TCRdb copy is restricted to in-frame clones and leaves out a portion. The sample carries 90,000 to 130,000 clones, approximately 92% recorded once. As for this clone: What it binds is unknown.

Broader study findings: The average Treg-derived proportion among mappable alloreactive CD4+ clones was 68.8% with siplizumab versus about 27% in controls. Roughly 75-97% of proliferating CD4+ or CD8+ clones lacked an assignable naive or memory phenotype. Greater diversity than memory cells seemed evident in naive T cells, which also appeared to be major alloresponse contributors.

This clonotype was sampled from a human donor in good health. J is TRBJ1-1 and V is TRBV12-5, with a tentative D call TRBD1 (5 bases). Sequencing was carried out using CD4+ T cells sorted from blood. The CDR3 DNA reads TGTGCTAGTGGTTTGGTACTATTGATCCCGGGGCCTGATAGCACTGAAGCTTTCTTT. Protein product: CASGLVLLIPGPDSTEAFF. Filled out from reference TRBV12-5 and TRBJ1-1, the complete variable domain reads DARVTQTPRHKVTEMGQEVTMRCQPILGHNTVFWYRQTMMQGLELLAYFRNRAPLDDSGMPKDRFSAEMPDATLATLKIQPSEPRDSAVYFCASGLVLLIPGPDSTEAFFGQGTRLTVV.